The rows below give T cell receptor beta chains drawn from one sample of a study of blood T cell repertoires in COVID-19. Here immunoSEQ multiplex PCR was the method, and the copy in TCRdb shows in-frame clones only, minus some. The data contain hundreds of thousands of clones, 89% of them singletons. Sequenced: PBMCs or T cells enriched from blood (not recorded which). The receptor source for this set is a woman between 40 and 55 years old who had recovered from COVID-19. The CDR3 runs from the conserved cysteine through the conserved F or W. D genes are given only for firm matches. Clone sizes are given selectively: once, few, many, or a class where the clone is expanded.

V	size	D	J	CDR3	DNA
TRBV7-2	NA	NA	TRBJ2-7	CASSRESSYEQYF	TGTGCCAGCAGCCGAGAGAGCTCCTACGAGCAGTACTTC
TRBV11-3	NA	TRBD1	TRBJ2-1	CASSFRTGGKDEQFF	TGTGCCAGCAGCTTCCGGACAGGGGGCAAAGATGAGCAGTTCTTC
TRBV11-3	NA	TRBD2	TRBJ2-2	CASSPGLAGGQNGELFF	TGTGCCAGCAGCCCGGGACTAGCGGGGGGGCAGAACGGGGAGCTGTTTTTT
TRBV5-1	NA	TRBD1	TRBJ1-3	CASSLEQGANTIYF	TGCGCCAGCAGCTTGGAACAGGGGGCGAACACCATATATTTT
TRBV7-6	few	NA	TRBJ2-1	CASSLSTWSSYNEQFF	TGTGCCAGCAGCTTAAGTACTTGGAGCTCCTACAATGAGCAGTTCTTC
TRBV10-1	NA	TRBD1	TRBJ2-7	CASSEKDRGYEQYF	TGCGCCAGCAGTGAGAAGGACAGGGGTTACGAGCAGTACTTC
TRBV5-1	NA	NA	TRBJ2-5	CASPEHQGYEQETQYF	TGCGCCAGTCCCGAACACCAGGGATATGAACAAGAGACCCAGTACTTC
TRBV6-2/TRBV6-3	NA	NA	TRBJ2-1	CASSYSRDNEQFF	TGTGCCAGCAGTTACTCGAGAGACAATGAGCAGTTCTTC
TRBV11-2	NA	NA	TRBJ2-7	CASSQGSTYEQYF	TGTGCCAGCAGCCAGGGGTCTACCTACGAGCAGTACTTC
TRBV6-5	NA	NA	TRBJ2-3	CASSYNTDTDTQYF	TGTGCCAGCAGTTACAATACAGACACAGATACGCAGTATTTT
TRBV24-1	NA	NA	TRBJ1-2	CATSDGGDPRQNYGYTF	TGTGCCACCAGTGACGGCGGGGACCCGCGACAGAACTATGGCTACACCTTC
TRBV14	NA	TRBD2	TRBJ2-5	CASSHYRAQRGETQYF	TGTGCCAGCAGCCATTACAGGGCCCAGCGGGGGGAGACCCAGTACTTC
TRBV18	NA	TRBD1	TRBJ1-6	CASSPPLGTEAGSYNSPLHF	TGTGCCAGCTCACCACCGTTGGGGACAGAGGCCGGATCATATAATTCACCCCTCCACTTT
TRBV30	NA	NA	TRBJ1-5	CAWSSRQGNQPQHF	TGTGCCTGGAGTTCCCGGCAGGGCAATCAGCCCCAGCATTTT
TRBV6-2/TRBV6-3	NA	NA	TRBJ1-1	CASSLLGPGNMNTEAFF	TGTGCCAGCAGTTTACTCGGCCCGGGAAACATGAACACTGAAGCTTTCTTT
TRBV7-2	NA	NA	TRBJ2-6	CASSFLGAYSGANVLTF	TGTGCCAGCAGCTTCCTAGGGGCCTACTCTGGGGCCAACGTCCTGACTTTC
TRBV6-2/TRBV6-3	NA	TRBD1	TRBJ2-2	CASSYRQGAGELFF	TGTGCCAGCAGTTACAGGCAGGGGGCCGGGGAGCTGTTTTTT
TRBV7-8	NA	TRBD2	TRBJ2-7	CASSHSGNYEQYF	TGTGCCAGCAGCCATAGCGGGAACTACGAGCAGTACTTC
TRBV20-1	NA	TRBD2	TRBJ2-1	CSASLRTRGNNEQFF	TGCAGTGCTAGTCTTCGGACTAGGGGAAACAATGAGCAGTTCTTC
TRBV28	NA	TRBD1	TRBJ1-4	CASSPTGAEKLFF	TGTGCCAGCAGTCCCACAGGGGCTGAAAAACTGTTTTTT
TRBV3-1/TRBV3-2	few	NA	TRBJ2-7	CASSQGDWVGEYF	TGTGCCAGCAGCCAAGGGGACTGGGTGGGAGAGTACTTC
TRBV7-6	once	NA	TRBJ1-6	CASSLDGISPLHF	TGTGCCAGCAGCCTGGACGGGATCTCACCCCTCCACTTT
TRBV12-3/TRBV12-4	few	NA	TRBJ2-5	CASSPLQETQYF	TGTGCCAGCAGTCCCCTACAAGAGACCCAGTACTTC
TRBV29-1	once	TRBD2	TRBJ2-1	CSVFVRLAGNYNEQFF	TGCAGCGTTTTTGTCCGGCTAGCGGGGAACTACAATGAGCAGTTCTTC
TRBV5-1	NA	TRBD1	TRBJ1-2	CASSLGGQRTYGYTF	TGCGCCAGCAGCTTGGGGGGACAGAGAACCTATGGCTACACCTTC
TRBV11-3	NA	TRBD2	TRBJ2-7	CASSLDLLAGAYEQYF	TGTGCCAGCAGCTTAGATCTTCTAGCGGGAGCCTACGAGCAGTACTTC
TRBV5-5	NA	NA	TRBJ2-7	CASSLEEGYEQYF	TGTGCCAGCAGCTTGGAGGAGGGCTACGAGCAGTACTTC
TRBV29-1	NA	TRBD1	TRBJ1-6	CSVATGGGSPLHF	TGCAGCGTCGCAACAGGGGGGGGATCACCCCTCCACTTT
TRBV27	NA	TRBD2	TRBJ2-1	CASSHGLAEQFF	TGTGCCAGCAGCCACGGACTAGCGGAGCAGTTCTTC
TRBV2	NA	NA	TRBJ1-3	CASSEVRSSGNTIYF	TGTGCCAGCAGTGAAGTCCGGAGCTCTGGAAACACCATATATTTT
TRBV29-1	NA	NA	TRBJ1-1	CSVETTNTEAFF	TGCAGCGTTGAGACAACTAACACTGAAGCTTTCTTT
TRBV6-2/TRBV6-3	NA	TRBD1	TRBJ1-5	CASSYPGQGSNQPQHF	TGTGCCAGCAGTTATCCCGGACAGGGTAGCAATCAGCCCCAGCATTTT
TRBV3-1/TRBV3-2	NA	TRBD2	TRBJ2-3	CASSRLAGEVTDTQYF	TGTGCCAGCAGCCGCTTAGCGGGGGAAGTTACAGATACGCAGTATTTT
TRBV19	NA	TRBD2	TRBJ2-5	CASSIWGLGQETQYF	TGTGCCAGTAGTATCTGGGGACTAGGGCAAGAGACCCAGTACTTC
TRBV9	few	TRBD1	TRBJ1-1	CASSGGQGASTEAFF	TGTGCCAGCAGCGGGGGACAGGGGGCTAGCACTGAAGCTTTCTTT
TRBV5-4	NA	NA	TRBJ2-2	CASSLDRAKGNTGELFF	TGTGCCAGCAGCTTGGACAGGGCTAAGGGAAACACCGGGGAGCTGTTTTTT
TRBV7-2	NA	TRBD2	TRBJ2-1	CASSLLAGGPDYNEQFF	TGTGCCAGCAGCTTACTGGCGGGGGGGCCTGACTACAATGAGCAGTTCTTC
TRBV6-6	once	TRBD1	TRBJ2-2	CASSLQGGTGELFF	TGTGCCAGCAGCCTACAGGGGGGTACCGGGGAGCTGTTTTTT
TRBV15	NA	NA	TRBJ2-1	CATSRDESSRWNEQFF	TGTGCCACCAGCAGAGATGAGTCTTCGCGGTGGAATGAGCAGTTCTTC
TRBV7-9	NA	NA	TRBJ1-3	CASSSFENTIYF	TGTGCCAGCAGCTCATTCGAGAACACCATATATTTT
TRBV28	NA	NA	TRBJ1-2	CASSLRDMTNYGYTF	TGTGCCAGCAGTCTTCGGGACATGACGAACTATGGCTACACCTTC
TRBV15	NA	NA	TRBJ1-1	CATSREGAFEAFF	TGTGCCACCAGCAGAGAGGGGGCGTTTGAAGCTTTCTTT
TRBV27	few	NA	TRBJ2-7	CASSSRVSQAQIYEQYF	TGTGCCAGCAGTTCCAGGGTCTCCCAGGCACAGATATACGAGCAGTACTTC
TRBV28	NA	TRBD2	TRBJ2-5	CASSLWGGQETQYF	TGTGCCAGCAGCTTATGGGGGGGACAAGAGACCCAGTACTTC
TRBV18	once	TRBD1	TRBJ1-6	CASSLGQGNNSPLHF	TGTGCCAGCTCACTCGGACAGGGAAATAATTCACCCCTCCACTTT
TRBV3-1/TRBV3-2	NA	TRBD1	TRBJ2-7	CASSQFWDSSYEQYF	TGTGCCAGCAGCCAATTCTGGGACAGCTCCTACGAGCAGTACTTC
TRBV5-1	once	TRBD2	TRBJ2-2	CASSLLAGGPLNTGELFF	TGCGCCAGCAGCTTGCTAGCGGGAGGGCCTTTGAACACCGGGGAGCTGTTTTTT
TRBV11-1	few	NA	TRBJ2-5	CASTSGGRQTQYF	TGTGCCAGCACCTCCGGAGGGAGGCAGACCCAGTACTTC